This T cell receptor (beta chain) was found in a study of blood T cell repertoires in COVID-19. Overall study: Researchers got acute and convalescent COVID-19 samples from the United States, Italy and Spain. From T cells, B-cell-depleted T cells, or PBMCs came the material, which was cDNA or gDNA.

Per the original data handling: Amplifying reference gene primers gave estimates of nucleated cell counts. Profiled with immunoSEQ multiplex PCR; TCRdb holds only in-frame clones, not every one. V, J and clone size were drawn from that table, and D and trimming were deduced from the DNA. This sample yields over 30,000 clones, of which 85% to 90% are seen a single time; less than 15% belongs to the top ten. This CDR3 spans 15 amino acids. Germline V lookup: CDR1 SGHAT, CDR2 FQNNGV. The germline V and J ends were trimmed by 3 bases and 7 bases, with 16 bases remaining between them. The sample comprised peripheral blood. The TCR originated in a man in his 70s with active COVID-19. This chain links TRBV11-2 with TRBJ2-1; tentatively, D is TRBD1 (6 bases). The CDR3, as DNA: TGTGCCAGCAGCTTCACAGGGCGGGTGAGGAATGAGCAGTTCTTC. This codes for CASSFTGRVRNEQFF.